These 11 T cell receptor beta chains came from one sample sequenced in a study of blood T cell repertoires in COVID-19. Here immunoSEQ multiplex PCR was the method, and the copy in TCRdb shows in-frame clones only, minus some. The repertoire holds about 220,000 clones, with around four fifths as singletons. Source material: PBMCs or T cells enriched from blood (not recorded which). The receptors originated from a woman aged 45-65 years who had been exposed to COVID-19.

This clone was counted only a few times. The chain links TRBV5-4 to TRBJ1-1; a weak D match, TRBD1 (6 bases). The CDR3 has 15 residues. V dropped 4 bases and J dropped 4 bases, with 17 bases sitting between them. The germline V gene has CDR1 SGHNT and CDR2 YYREEE (reference sequence). CDR3 sequence (DNA): TGTGCCAGCAGCCCTACGGACCAGGGGCGCACTGAAGCTTTCTTT. It translates to CASSPTDQGRTEAFF.

This chain uses TRBV30 with TRBJ1-1; 8 nucleotides line up with TRBD1. The ends lost 0 bases at V and 8 bases at J; junction bases unmatched: 17. This CDR3 is 17 amino acids long. Germline V CDR1 and CDR2: GTSNPN, SVGIG (reference sequence). In nucleotides, the CDR3 is TGTGCCTGGAGTGTACTCAGGACAGGGAATAGTATTGCGGAAGCTTTCTTT. Translation gives CAWSVLRTGNSIAEAFF. Filled out from reference TRBV30 and TRBJ1-1, the complete variable domain reads SQTIHQWPATLVQPVGSPLSLECTVEGTSNPNLYWYRQAAGRGLQLLFYSVGIGQISSEVPQNLSASRPQDRQFILSSKKLLLSDSGFYLCAWSVLRTGNSIAEAFFGQGTRLTVV.

This sequence joins TRBV2 and TRBJ1-2; the D is unclear. The CDR3 contains 15 residues. Germline assignment: CDR1 SNHLY and CDR2 FYNNEI. V dropped 8 bases and J dropped 0 bases, with 16 bases sitting between them. The DNA for the CDR3 is TGTGCCAGCGTCACCTGGGAGGGAGCTAACTATGGCTACACCTTC. This gives the protein CASVTWEGANYGYTF.

The chain's CDR3 is CASSPSGQVGNQPQHF. CDR3 bases: TGCGCCAGCAGCCCGTCGGGACAGGTGGGCAATCAGCCCCAGCATTTT. V gene TRBV5-1 combines with J gene TRBJ1-5; TRBD1 aligns across 8 bases. Germline CDR1 reads SGHRS; CDR2 reads YFSETQ. CDR3 size: 16 residues. After removal of 4 bases from V and 2 bases from J, the junction contained 8 bases not matched to a gene. Combining the CDR3 with reference TRBV5-1 and TRBJ1-5 gives the whole variable domain KAGVTQTPRYLIKTRGQQVTLSCSPISGHRSVSWYQQTPGQGLQFLFEYFSETQRNKGNFPGRFSGRQFSNSRSEMNVSTLELGDSALYLCASSPSGQVGNQPQHFGDGTRLSIL.

This clone was seen a handful of times. The V and J genes are TRBV7-8 and TRBJ1-1; D might be TRBD1 (6 bases). Per germline, CDR1 SGHVS and CDR2 FQNEAQ. This CDR3 comprises 14 residues. Trimming stripped 0 bases from V and 5 bases from J, with 10 bases between. CDR3 protein: CASSLAGARTEAFF. CDR3 coding DNA: TGTGCCAGCAGCTTAGCGGGGGCAAGGACTGAAGCTTTCTTT.

In DNA, the CDR3 is TGTGCCATCAGTGAGGAGACAGGGTTCGCCGGGGAGCTGTTTTTT. Protein product: CAISEETGFAGELFF. The V and J genes are TRBV10-3 and TRBJ2-2; 7 bases match TRBD1. The length of the CDR3 is 15 residues. Germline values: CDR1 ENHRY, CDR2 SYGVKD. V shed 2 bases and J 6 bases; nucleotides not matched to a gene: 6.

V usage is TRBV14 and J usage is TRBJ1-4; TRBD1 matches 7 bases. The CDR3 consists of 15 residues. V dropped 2 bases and J dropped 10; count of bases not matched to a gene: 10. Germline values: CDR1 SGHDN, CDR2 FVKESK. The CDR3 reads CASSQKEQGYRKLFF. As DNA, the CDR3 is TGTGCCAGCAGCCAAAAGGAACAGGGGTATCGAAAACTGTTTTTT.

The chain is built from TRBV10-3 and TRBJ2-2; 8 bases are shared with TRBD2. V lost 7 bases and J lost 2; bases outside the gene matches: 9. Germline lookup yields CDR1 ENHRY and CDR2 SYGVKD. The CDR3 runs 16 residues. The CDR3 DNA reads as TGTGCCATCACGTCGGGACTAGGCTCTAACACCGGGGAGCTGTTTTTT. Its protein product is CAITSGLGSNTGELFF.

This clone has just a few counts. The chain employs TRBV12-5 and TRBJ2-3; unclear D gene. V was trimmed by 1 base and J by 1 base, leaving 3 bases between them. CDR3 length: 13 amino acids. CDR1 LGHNT and CDR2 FRNRAP come from the germline V gene. The CDR3 coding sequence is TGTGCTAGTGGTTTGGCAGGCACAGATACGCAGTATTTT. As protein: CASGLAGTDTQYF.

The chain recombines TRBV6-6 with TRBJ2-3, with 7 bases matching TRBD1. The germline V gene encodes CDR1 MNHNY and CDR2 SVGAGI (reference sequence). The CDR3 sequence is 14 residues long. The J segment lost 3 bases and the V segment lost 6 bases, leaving 6 bases of the junction unmatched. CDR3 region: CASRDRVRTDTQYF. CDR3 sequence (DNA): TGTGCCAGCAGAGACAGGGTTAGGACAGATACGCAGTATTTT.

This clone was recorded only once. The chain carries TRBV7-9 and TRBJ1-1; D call uncertain. CDR1 SEHNR and CDR2 FQNEAQ come from the germline V gene (reference sequence). V was trimmed by 4 bases and J by 7 bases, leaving 13 bases between them. CDR3 size: 13 residues. The CDR3 DNA reads TGTGCCAGCAGCTCCCCTCCGGGATATGAAGCTTTCTTT. It specifies CASSSPPGYEAFF.